What follows is one T cell receptor beta chain and its context. Antigen: not known. The junction departs from the called germline gene at one end, perhaps through a read error. The sample belongs to a study of shared clonotypes between healthy human individuals. Study-wide points: Four donors had roughly 5% of their naive CD4 clonotypes in common.

Libraries were prepared by immunoSEQ multiplex PCR; TCRdb keeps only in-frame clonotypes and omits some of them. Of approximately 2.5 million clones in the sample, over 85% were seen once. Per the germline V gene, CDR1 is MNHEY and CDR2 is SVGAGI. This CDR3 is 12 amino acids long. The chain links TRBV6-5 to TRBJ1-2; TRBD1 aligns across 8 bases. The TCR sequence derives from a man between 18 and 35 years old in good health. The sample taken for sequencing was naive CD4+ T cells sorted from blood. This sample's subset: CD45RA+ positively selected. This chain's CDR3 is CACRTGIYGYTF. The CDR3 coding sequence is TGTGCCTGCAGGACAGGGATTTATGGCTACACCTTC.